The 31 T cell receptor beta chains below all came from one sample that was sequenced in a study of T cell responses to AZD1222 COVID-19 vaccine. Libraries were prepared by immunoSEQ multiplex PCR; TCRdb keeps only in-frame clonotypes and omits some of them. Among more than 60,000 clones listed, around 83% were seen once. The specimen comprised peripheral blood, sampled on day 0 of AZD1222 vaccination. Receptors were obtained from an adult in good health.

The chain has TRBV18 and TRBJ2-5; either TRBD1 or TRBD2 may supply D (5 bases each). V was cut by 3 bases and J by 5 bases, with 10 bases left in between. Germline CDR1 reads KGHSH; CDR2 reads LQKENI. This CDR3 is 13 amino acids long. The CDR3 protein is CASSPGVPETQYF. The CDR3 bases are TGTGCCAGCTCACCGGGGGTTCCTGAGACCCAGTACTTC.

The CDR3 sequence: CASSLSGATYNEQFF. The CDR3 nucleotides are TGTGCCAGCAGTTTATCGGGGGCCACCTACAATGAGCAGTTCTTC. The chain links TRBV27 to TRBJ2-1; D is perhaps TRBD1 (6 bases). This CDR3 contains 15 residues. The V end lost 0 bases, the J end lost 2 bases, and 8 bases lay between the germline ends. The germline V gene encodes CDR1 MNHEY and CDR2 SMNVEV (reference sequence).

This chain joins TRBV19 and TRBJ1-1, with 8 positions matching TRBD1. From germline, CDR1 is LNHDA and CDR2 SQIVND (reference sequence). The V gene end was trimmed by 1 base and the J gene end by 1 base; junction bases not matched to a gene: 5. CDR3 length: 16 residues. CDR3 DNA: TGTGCCAGTAGTATAGGGTGGGACAGGCGGAACACTGAAGCTTTCTTT. Translating gives CASSIGWDRRNTEAFF. Looking up the rest from reference TRBV19 and TRBJ1-1 gives the full variable domain: DGGITQSPKYLFRKEGQNVTLSCEQNLNHDAMYWYRQDPGQGLRLIYYSQIVNDFQKGDIAEGYSVSREKKESFPLTVTSAQKNPTAFYLCASSIGWDRRNTEAFFGQGTRLTVV.

V is TRBV28 and J is TRBJ1-5; D is unresolved. The germline CDR1 and CDR2 sequences are MDHEN and SYDVKM. Trimming cost V 7 bases and J 0 bases, with 7 bases left between them. The CDR3 extends over 13 amino acids. CDR3 loop: CASMRDSNQPQHF. For the CDR3, the DNA is TGTGCCAGCATGAGAGATAGCAATCAGCCCCAGCATTTT.

This chain joins TRBV7-6 and TRBJ1-4; maybe TRBD1 (5 bases). The CDR3 is 14 amino acids. From germline, CDR1 is SGHVS and CDR2 FNYEAQ. V was shortened by 5 bases and J by 5 bases, with 12 bases between the two germline ends. In DNA, the CDR3 is TGTGCCAGCAGCCTGGGGGGAGGGAATGAAAAACTGTTTTTT. Its protein is CASSLGGGNEKLFF.

This chain connects TRBV6-5 to TRBJ2-2, with TRBD2 identical over 8 bases. The CDR3 has 14 amino acids. The J segment lost 7 bases and the V segment lost 6 bases, leaving 7 bases of the junction unmatched. Per germline, CDR1 MNHEY and CDR2 SVGAGI. CDR3 loop: CASRIGTRNGELFF. The CDR3 coding sequence is TGTGCCAGCAGAATCGGGACTAGAAACGGGGAGCTGTTTTTT.

The gene calls are TRBV2 and TRBJ2-3; perhaps D is TRBD1 or TRBD2 (6 bases each). Germline loops: CDR1 SNHLY, CDR2 FYNNEI. V was pared by 5 bases and J by 2 bases, with 20 bases between. The CDR3 loop spans 17 amino acids. The CDR3 nucleotides read TGTGCCAGCAGTAACCTACTTGGAGGGGGGCCCACAGATACGCAGTATTTT. Translating gives CASSNLLGGGPTDTQYF.

This clone has just one count. J is TRBJ2-7 and V is TRBV21-1. TRBV21-1 is assigned pseudogene status. The CDR3 extends over 14 amino acids. CDR3 DNA sequence: TGTGCCAGCAGCAAAACAGAAGCGACCTACGAGCAGTACGTC. As protein: CASSKTEATYEQYV.

The chain links TRBV7-2 to TRBJ1-2; D unclear. Between the trimmed V and J ends, which lost 5 bases and 5 bases, there was a span of 12 bases. The CDR3 has 13 residues. Looked up from germline, CDR1 is SGHTA and CDR2 is FQGNSA. CDR3 sequence reads: CASSPSLPYGYTF. DNA of the CDR3: TGTGCCAGCAGCCCCTCACTGCCTTATGGCTACACCTTC.

DNA for the CDR3: TGTGCCAGCAGTTATTCGGCTAGCGGGGCCTACGAGCAGTACGTC. Protein: CASSYSASGAYEQYV. This sequence joins TRBV6-5 and TRBJ2-7, with 9 bases that match TRBD2. The CDR3 length is 15 residues. Germline assignment: CDR1 MNHEY and CDR2 SVGAGI. V lost 3 bases and J lost 2; bases outside the gene matches: 5.

The genes are TRBV10-3 and TRBJ1-2; D remains unclear. The germline CDR1 and CDR2 sequences are ENHRY and SYGVKD. Trimming pared 5 bases from V and 3 bases from J, leaving 22 bases between. This CDR3 has 17 residues. CDR3 in amino acids: CAISNVLIQAGYYGYTF. DNA for the CDR3: TGTGCCATCAGTAACGTTCTTATTCAGGCGGGATACTATGGCTACACCTTC.

The rearrangement links TRBV3-1 (or the pseudogene TRBV3-2) to TRBJ1-5; D is ambiguous. This CDR3 is 16 amino acids long. CDR1 and CDR2 (germline): LGHDT, YNNKEL (reference sequence). Trimming pared 1 base from V and 11 bases from J, leaving 21 bases between. The CDR3 sequence is CASSQGLGTGPLTQHF. DNA of the CDR3: TGTGCCAGCAGCCAAGGGTTAGGAACCGGGCCCCTGACCCAGCATTTT.

This chain connects TRBV6-2 or TRBV6-3 to TRBJ2-2, with no clear D. The V gene's germline CDR1 is MNHEY and CDR2 SVGEGT. The CDR3 sequence is 14 residues long. Trimming stripped 2 bases from V and 4 bases from J, with 8 bases between. In DNA, the CDR3 is TGTGCCAGCAGTTACCCATCCCTCACCGGGGAGCTGTTTTTT. Protein product: CASSYPSLTGELFF.

V usage is TRBV12-3 or TRBV12-4 and J usage is TRBJ1-5; D might be TRBD1 (5 bases). The length of the CDR3 is 13 residues. The V end was cut by 7 bases, the J end by 2 bases, with 9 bases between. CDR3 protein: CASTSTGNQPQHF. DNA for the CDR3: TGTGCCAGCACCTCGACAGGCAATCAGCCCCAGCATTTT.

This chain links TRBV21-1 with TRBJ1-2. TRBV21-1 is listed as a pseudogene. The CDR3 is 13 amino acids. CDR3 nucleotides: TGTGCGGGGGAGGGGCGAGTACGCTATGGCTACACCTTC. It translates to CAGEGRVRYGYTF.

This clone showed up just once. The J gene is TRBJ2-5, the V gene TRBV7-9; possible D gene TRBD1, 5 bases. CDR1 SEHNR and CDR2 FQNEAQ come from the germline V gene (reference sequence). This CDR3 comprises 14 residues. The V gene lost 4 bases and the J gene lost 3 bases, with 12 bases spanning the gap. This CDR3 is CASSWFGREETQYF. The CDR3 DNA sequence: TGTGCCAGCAGCTGGTTTGGCAGGGAAGAGACCCAGTACTTC.

In this sample, this clone turned up a few times. This chain links TRBV19 with TRBJ1-1; 8 nucleotides line up with TRBD1. CDR1 LNHDA and CDR2 SQIVND come from the germline V gene (reference sequence). The V segment lost 4 bases and the J segment 1 base; nucleotides outside the gene matches: 5. The CDR3 consists of 15 residues. Written as DNA, the CDR3 is TGTGCCAGTAGTACGGCTGGACAGGGGAACACTGAAGCTTTCTTT. Its protein product is CASSTAGQGNTEAFF.

This clone was recorded once. The chain uses TRBV9 and TRBJ1-2; 11 positions match TRBD1. The germline CDR1 and CDR2 sequences are SGDLS and YYNGEE. V was clipped by 1 base and J by 6 bases; unmatched bases: 8. The CDR3 covers 16 residues. Written as DNA, the CDR3 is TGTGCCAGCAGCGTAACCCCCGGGACAGGGGGGGATGGCTACACCTTC. Its protein product is CASSVTPGTGGDGYTF.

The chain joins TRBV30 to TRBJ1-1; D is possibly TRBD1 (5 bases). Trimming left V 3 bases short and J 1 base short, with 9 bases between. The CDR3 covers 13 residues. Germline V CDR1 and CDR2: GTSNPN, SVGIG (reference sequence). CDR3 protein: CAWRWGGNTEAFF. CDR3 nucleotides: TGTGCCTGGAGGTGGGGGGGGAACACTGAAGCTTTCTTT.

V gene TRBV28 combines with J gene TRBJ2-3, with 10 bases that match TRBD2. Germline CDR1 is MDHEN and CDR2 is SYDVKM. The J segment lost 4 bases and the V segment lost 2 bases, leaving 0 bases of the junction unmatched. This CDR3 comprises 14 residues. The CDR3 bases are TGTGCCAGCAGTTTACTAGCGGGAGCAGATACGCAGTATTTT. Its translation: CASSLLAGADTQYF.

V usage is TRBV5-1 and J usage is TRBJ2-3; 7 bases align to TRBD1. The CDR3 has 14 amino acids. Trimming took 4 bases from V and 3 from J; bases not matched to a gene: 5. CDR1 is SGHRS and CDR2 is YFSETQ in the germline V gene. Here the CDR3 DNA reads TGCGCCAGCAGCCTACAGGGGCTGACAGATACGCAGTATTTT. This sequence encodes CASSLQGLTDTQYF.

In its sample, this clone was seen once. The chain employs TRBV6-5 and TRBJ1-3; D is unresolved. Germline V gene data show CDR1 as MNHEY and CDR2 as SVGAGI. The CDR3 consists of 14 residues. V gave up 6 bases and J gave up 1 base, with 10 bases separating them. The CDR3 DNA follows: TGTGCCAGCAGCCCCCGGCAATCTGGAAACACCATATATTTT. This encodes CASSPRQSGNTIYF.

The chain carries TRBV4-1 and TRBJ1-2; the match to TRBD1 covers 7 bases. V lost 3 bases to trimming and J lost 1 base; unmatched junction nucleotides: 8. The CDR3 spans 16 residues. Germline CDR1 reads MGHRA; CDR2 reads YSYEKL. The CDR3 sequence is CASSHQTGRVNYGYTF. The DNA for the CDR3 is TGCGCCAGCAGCCACCAGACAGGGAGGGTTAACTATGGCTACACCTTC.

This clone appeared once. The chain recombines TRBV29-1 with TRBJ2-5, with a tentative D call TRBD1 (5 bases). The CDR3 totals 13 residues. The V gene lost 2 bases and the J gene lost 5 bases, with 12 bases spanning the gap. Germline CDR1 and CDR2: SQVTM and ANQGSEA. In DNA, the CDR3 is TGCAGCGTTGAACTAGGGGTTGGGGAGACCCAGTACTTC. It yields the protein CSVELGVGETQYF.

J is TRBJ1-3 and V is TRBV7-2, with a tentative D call TRBD1 (5 bases). This CDR3 region has 17 residues. V was pared by 5 bases and J by 2 bases, with 19 bases between. The germline V gene encodes CDR1 SGHTA and CDR2 FQGNSA. CDR3 nucleotide sequence: TGTGCCAGCAGCACCCAGGCAGGGTTGAAGACTGGAAACACCATATATTTT. It encodes CASSTQAGLKTGNTIYF.

This chain's CDR3 is CASSGGGLWTGPNTGELFF. The CDR3 bases are TGTGCCAGCAGCGGCGGCGGTTTATGGACAGGTCCGAACACCGGGGAGCTGTTTTTT. The V gene is TRBV5-4, the J gene TRBJ2-2, with 7 positions matching TRBD1. Losses at the gene ends were 4 bases for V and 0 bases for J; bases not matched to a gene: 15. The CDR3 consists of 19 residues. Germline V gene data show CDR1 as SGHNT and CDR2 as YYREEE (reference sequence).

DNA for the CDR3: TGTGCCAGCACCCCTCCGGGAGGATACTCCGAGCAGTACTTC. Translation: CASTPPGGYSEQYF. This chain joins TRBV6-5 and TRBJ2-7, with 7 bases that match TRBD2. CDR1 MNHEY and CDR2 SVGAGI come from the germline V gene. V lost 7 bases and J lost 6; bases outside the gene matches: 12. This CDR3 is 14 amino acids long.

The rearrangement joins TRBV2 to TRBJ1-3; maybe TRBD1 (5 bases). Germline V lookup: CDR1 SNHLY, CDR2 FYNNEI. V was cut by 8 bases and J by 0 bases, with 8 bases left in between. The CDR3 has 13 amino acids. DNA for the CDR3: TGTGCCAGCGCAGGGTTCTCTGGAAACACCATATATTTT. Protein product: CASAGFSGNTIYF.

In its sample, this clone was seen once. V usage is TRBV6-5 and J usage is TRBJ2-7; 8 bases fit TRBD1. Trimming at V came to 6 bases and at J to 2 bases, leaving 6 bases not matched to a gene. Germline V gene sequence: CDR1 MNHEY, CDR2 SVGAGI. CDR3 length: 14 amino acids. The CDR3, as DNA: TGTGCCAGCAGCAGGGGGACAGGTACCTACGAGCAGTACTTC. Translating it yields CASSRGTGTYEQYF.

As DNA, the CDR3 is TGTGCCAGCTCACCACCCTGGGGACTAGTTAAGACAGATACGCAGTATTTT. It codes for CASSPPWGLVKTDTQYF. The rearrangement links TRBV18 to TRBJ2-3; TRBD2 matches 8 bases. The J segment lost 3 bases and the V segment lost 0 bases, leaving 8 bases of the junction unmatched. The CDR3 totals 17 residues. Looked up from germline, CDR1 is KGHSH and CDR2 is LQKENI.

V is TRBV6-5 and J is TRBJ1-5; tentative D call: TRBD1 (6 bases). V gave up 5 bases and J gave up 3 bases, with 11 bases separating them. Germline CDR1 MNHEY, CDR2 SVGAGI. The CDR3 extends over 14 amino acids. The CDR3 region is CASSITGTNQPQHF. Written as DNA, the CDR3 is TGTGCCAGCAGTATTACAGGGACCAATCAGCCCCAGCATTTT.